This is a list of T cell receptor beta chains from one sample in a study of cytomegalovirus exposure and HLA in healthy donors. TCRdb's copy holds only in-frame clones and misses some; the assay was immunoSEQ multiplex PCR. The sample shows 150,000 to 200,000 clones, less than 90% of them seen only once. Input material: PBMCs. Source of these receptors: a man aged 25-40 years in good health and CMV-seropositive. Each CDR3 is given without its conserved first and last residue. The order of the fields is J gene, D gene, V gene, CDR3 protein. A D gene is named only where the DNA matches it firmly.

j_call: TRBJ2-1; d_call: TRBD2; v_call: TRBV11-3; cdr3_aa: ASSLDYERGYNEQF
j_call: TRBJ1-5; d_call: NA; v_call: TRBV7-3; cdr3_aa: ASSPSGDQPQH
j_call: TRBJ2-1; d_call: TRBD1; v_call: TRBV6-4; cdr3_aa: ASSDGTGVENEQF
j_call: TRBJ2-1; d_call: TRBD2; v_call: TRBV6-6; cdr3_aa: ASTLTDSGGQQF
j_call: TRBJ1-2; d_call: NA; v_call: TRBV5-1; cdr3_aa: ASSLVGADYGYT
j_call: TRBJ2-5; d_call: NA; v_call: TRBV5-4; cdr3_aa: ASSLGAAVGRETQY
j_call: TRBJ2-6; d_call: TRBD1; v_call: TRBV5-1; cdr3_aa: ASGRQGAWNGANVLT
j_call: TRBJ1-6; d_call: NA; v_call: TRBV7-9; cdr3_aa: ASSLLGGSYNSPLH
j_call: TRBJ1-2; d_call: NA; v_call: TRBV29-1; cdr3_aa: SVLRGDYGYT
j_call: TRBJ1-5; d_call: TRBD1; v_call: TRBV19; cdr3_aa: ASRKGQVNQPQH
j_call: TRBJ2-3; d_call: NA; v_call: TRBV11-2; cdr3_aa: ASSPTAISSTDTQY
j_call: TRBJ2-7; d_call: NA; v_call: TRBV27; cdr3_aa: ASSLGLFSEQY
j_call: TRBJ2-3; d_call: NA; v_call: TRBV7-9; cdr3_aa: ASSLMDRQAPDTQY
j_call: TRBJ1-2; d_call: TRBD1; v_call: TRBV5-1; cdr3_aa: ASSPRDRNYGYT
j_call: TRBJ1-4; d_call: TRBD1; v_call: TRBV9; cdr3_aa: ASSVDEGAGEKLF
j_call: TRBJ2-3; d_call: TRBD2; v_call: TRBV11-2; cdr3_aa: ASSLEVAGSLRGTDTQY
j_call: TRBJ2-5; d_call: TRBD2; v_call: TRBV4-3; cdr3_aa: ASSFDTGTRSARQETQY
j_call: TRBJ2-7; d_call: NA; v_call: TRBV19; cdr3_aa: ASSPAVAGRDYEQY
j_call: TRBJ2-3; d_call: TRBD2; v_call: TRBV10-1; cdr3_aa: ASSDSGRLAGGQSDTQY
j_call: TRBJ2-7; d_call: TRBD1; v_call: TRBV30; cdr3_aa: AWNIGTGTHEQY
j_call: TRBJ2-5; d_call: TRBD2; v_call: TRBV5-1; cdr3_aa: ASSPPGLASVETQY
j_call: TRBJ2-7; d_call: NA; v_call: TRBV11-2; cdr3_aa: ASSLGPVSYEQY
j_call: TRBJ2-5; d_call: NA; v_call: TRBV7-3; cdr3_aa: ASSPGISETQY
j_call: TRBJ2-7; d_call: TRBD2; v_call: TRBV4-2; cdr3_aa: ASGAGAGNEQY
j_call: TRBJ2-5; d_call: NA; v_call: TRBV28; cdr3_aa: ASSLGRGPRQETQY
j_call: TRBJ2-7; d_call: TRBD1; v_call: TRBV18; cdr3_aa: ASSRGQERFFHEQY
j_call: TRBJ1-1; d_call: NA; v_call: TRBV5-1; cdr3_aa: ASGPGGGHTEAF
j_call: TRBJ2-1; d_call: TRBD2; v_call: TRBV5-1; cdr3_aa: ASSPEGGTSGATSSYNEQF
j_call: TRBJ2-7; d_call: TRBD1; v_call: TRBV5-6; cdr3_aa: ASSYDRGLYEQY
j_call: TRBJ2-2; d_call: TRBD2; v_call: TRBV2; cdr3_aa: ASSGTSSNGWELF
j_call: TRBJ2-1; d_call: NA; v_call: TRBV2; cdr3_aa: ASSDPRGHLSYNEQF
j_call: TRBJ2-7; d_call: TRBD1; v_call: TRBV19; cdr3_aa: ASSIQGASYEQY
j_call: TRBJ1-2; d_call: TRBD1; v_call: TRBV12-5; cdr3_aa: ASGPSPGQRFEGYT
j_call: TRBJ1-5; d_call: TRBD1; v_call: TRBV2; cdr3_aa: ASSELQGASNQPQH
j_call: TRBJ1-3; d_call: NA; v_call: TRBV25-1; cdr3_aa: ASSGGSGGTIY
j_call: TRBJ2-6; d_call: TRBD1; v_call: TRBV5-6; cdr3_aa: ASSNKPGQGLYGANVLT
j_call: TRBJ1-2; d_call: TRBD1; v_call: TRBV7-2; cdr3_aa: ASSRDRSYGYT
j_call: TRBJ2-7; d_call: NA; v_call: TRBV5-4; cdr3_aa: ASNIYEQY
j_call: TRBJ2-7; d_call: TRBD2; v_call: TRBV5-1; cdr3_aa: ASSLVSGLAGDFSYEQY
j_call: TRBJ2-2; d_call: TRBD1; v_call: TRBV10-3; cdr3_aa: ASRTGLSSGELF
j_call: TRBJ2-7; d_call: TRBD2; v_call: TRBV6-6; cdr3_aa: ASGGEGAYEQY
j_call: TRBJ1-1; d_call: NA; v_call: TRBV28; cdr3_aa: ASRPFDRRNTEAF
j_call: TRBJ1-6; d_call: TRBD1; v_call: TRBV7-2; cdr3_aa: ASSLAQGAVSPLH
j_call: TRBJ1-1; d_call: TRBD1; v_call: TRBV13; cdr3_aa: ASSLEVGQGFFTEAF
j_call: TRBJ2-1; d_call: TRBD1; v_call: TRBV25-1; cdr3_aa: ASQGTGDYNEQF
j_call: TRBJ2-7; d_call: TRBD2; v_call: TRBV30; cdr3_aa: ARDGTSGYEQY
j_call: TRBJ1-4; d_call: NA; v_call: TRBV5-5; cdr3_aa: ASSLYSSEKLF
j_call: TRBJ2-1; d_call: NA; v_call: TRBV9; cdr3_aa: APPGSRNEQF
j_call: TRBJ1-2; d_call: TRBD1; v_call: TRBV9; cdr3_aa: ASSVEGRGTEPYGYT
j_call: TRBJ1-5; d_call: NA; v_call: TRBV19; cdr3_aa: ASSRTDQQPQH
j_call: TRBJ2-7; d_call: NA; v_call: TRBV30; cdr3_aa: AWRRRQVHEQY
j_call: TRBJ2-3; d_call: NA; v_call: TRBV19; cdr3_aa: ASSIAFTGTDTQY
j_call: TRBJ2-7; d_call: TRBD1; v_call: TRBV9; cdr3_aa: ASSVGGQDFTYEQY
j_call: TRBJ1-5; d_call: NA; v_call: TRBV4-1; cdr3_aa: ASSQDRGSVPGLRNQPQH
j_call: TRBJ1-2; d_call: NA; v_call: TRBV6-5; cdr3_aa: ASTRGDGYT
j_call: TRBJ2-3; d_call: TRBD1; v_call: TRBV9; cdr3_aa: ASSTDRGTDTQY
j_call: TRBJ1-5; d_call: NA; v_call: TRBV27; cdr3_aa: ASSPNSNQPQH
j_call: TRBJ1-2; d_call: TRBD1; v_call: TRBV4-1; cdr3_aa: ASSQGTGGNYGYT